This TCR beta chain came from a study of blood T cells in healthy people across ages. Study outcomes and limitations: A roughly linear age-dependent decrease characterized TCR beta diversity per million T cells. In long-lived donors, naive CD4+ cell counts and diversity exceeded those of aged donors.

Combining a sample-barcoded 5' primer with a J-beta primer mix, a second PCR ran for roughly 7 to 11 cycles. TCRdb called the 5' RACE reads again in MiXCR, with one record for every CDR3 protein. The table lists roughly 1,700,000 distinct CDR3 sequences, about 30% of them singletons. With each sample, at least 6 micrograms of total RNA were extracted. From germline, CDR1 is DFQATT and CDR2 SNEGSKA (reference sequence). CDR3 length: 15 residues. The V gene end was trimmed by 2 bases and the J gene end by 1 base; junction bases not matched to a gene: 5. The sample holds a few counts of this clonotype. As yet, its antigen is unknown.

J is TRBJ2-3 and V is TRBV20-1; TRBD2 matches at 8 bases. This clonotype was obtained from a woman aged 25 to 39 in good health. The sample comprised blood. In DNA form, the CDR3 reads TGCAGTGCTAGACGCCATAGCGGGGGCACAGATACGCAGTATTTT. Translated, it gives CSARRHSGGTDTQYF.